A selection of T cell receptor beta chains follows, all from one sample in a study of cytomegalovirus exposure and HLA in healthy donors. Using immunoSEQ multiplex PCR, the repertoire was profiled, and TCRdb retains in-frame clones only, with some absent. Of some 170,000 clones listed, about 89% are singletons. Specimen: PBMCs. Receptors originate from a man younger than 30 in good health and CMV-seropositive. The CDR3 runs from the conserved cysteine through the conserved F or W. The D gene is left open where the match is weak. The size of a clone is reported for some rows only, either as once, few or many, or as a class for expanded clones.

clone size | J gene | V gene | D gene | CDR3 protein | CDR3 DNA
NA | TRBJ2-2 | TRBV11-3 | TRBD1 | CASSLATGGSGELFF | TGTGCCAGCAGCTTAGCGACAGGGGGAAGCGGGGAGCTGTTTTTT
NA | TRBJ2-3 | TRBV29-1 | NA | CSVSRLGASTDTQYF | TGCAGCGTATCCCGACTAGGGGCTAGCACAGATACGCAGTATTTT
NA | TRBJ1-3 | TRBV6-5 | TRBD1 | CASSLDRGVANTIYF | TGTGCCAGCAGCCTCGACAGGGGCGTCGCAAACACCATATATTTT
NA | TRBJ1-2 | TRBV6-5 | NA | CASGSAGWDGYTF | TGTGCCAGCGGCTCCGCCGGGTGGGATGGCTACACCTTC
NA | TRBJ2-7 | TRBV7-9 | NA | CASSLAQGYYEQYF | TGTGCCAGCAGCTTAGCGCAGGGGTACTACGAGCAGTACTTC
NA | TRBJ2-3 | TRBV9 | NA | CASSSTLIRDPDTQYF | TGTGCCAGCAGCTCTACTCTCATCCGGGATCCAGATACGCAGTATTTT
NA | TRBJ2-2 | TRBV7-2 | TRBD2 | CASSHGLAGTGELFF | TGTGCCAGCAGTCATGGACTAGCGGGAACCGGGGAGCTGTTTTTT
NA | TRBJ2-7 | TRBV2 | TRBD2 | CASSFLPSGLGDEQYF | TGTGCCAGCTCTTTCCTCCCGTCGGGACTAGGAGACGAGCAGTACTTC
once | TRBJ2-3 | TRBV7-3 | NA | CASSPTGGRTDTQYF | TGTGCCAGCAGCCCCACTGGCGGGCGCACAGATACGCAGTATTTT
NA | TRBJ2-1 | TRBV7-9 | NA | CASSSLGGSSYNEQFF | TGTGCCAGCAGCTCGCTTGGCGGAAGCTCCTACAATGAGCAGTTCTTC
once | TRBJ1-2 | TRBV25-1 | NA | CASRGNYGYTF | TGTGCCAGTAGGGGCAACTATGGCTACACCTTC
once | TRBJ1-1 | TRBV18 | NA | CASSPRTGETEAFF | TGTGCCAGCTCACCACGTACCGGGGAAACTGAAGCTTTCTTT
NA | TRBJ2-7 | TRBV19 | TRBD2 | CASSTSGRVHEQYF | TGTGCCAGTTCGACTAGCGGGAGGGTCCACGAGCAGTACTTC
NA | TRBJ1-2 | TRBV7-2 | NA | CASSSFRQSLGGYTF | TGTGCCAGCAGCTCCTTTCGACAGTCCCTCGGTGGCTACACCTTC
NA | TRBJ1-3 | TRBV4-1 | NA | CASSQGRGSGNTIYF | TGCGCCAGCAGCCAAGGCAGGGGCTCTGGAAACACCATATATTTT
NA | TRBJ2-2 | TRBV11-3 | NA | CASSLWATGELFF | TGTGCCAGCAGCTTATGGGCGACCGGGGAGCTGTTTTTT
few | TRBJ1-2 | TRBV29-1 | NA | CSVDQGTDGYTF | TGCAGCGTTGATCAGGGGACGGATGGCTACACCTTC
NA | TRBJ2-7 | TRBV18 | TRBD1 | CASSPPSQGAYEQYF | TGTGCCAGCTCACCACCTTCGCAGGGGGCCTACGAGCAGTACTTC
NA | TRBJ2-7 | TRBV28 | NA | CASRTGYEQYF | TGTGCCAGCAGAACCGGCTACGAGCAGTACTTC
NA | TRBJ2-3 | TRBV4-2 | TRBD2 | CASSQAVLAGGHSDTQYF | TGTGCCAGCAGCCAAGCGGTTCTAGCGGGAGGGCATTCAGATACGCAGTATTTT
NA | TRBJ2-7 | TRBV5-1 | NA | CASSPGYEQYF | TGCGCCAGCAGCCCAGGTTACGAGCAGTACTTC
NA | TRBJ1-4 | TRBV9 | NA | CASSGSGAWEKLFF | TGTGCCAGCAGCGGATCAGGGGCGTGGGAAAAACTGTTTTTT
NA | TRBJ1-3 | TRBV5-1 | TRBD1 | CASRLTGAGNTIYF | TGCGCCAGCAGGCTGACAGGGGCAGGGAACACCATATATTTT
NA | TRBJ2-2 | TRBV7-6 | TRBD1 | CASSRTGQGTGELFF | TGTGCCAGCAGCCGGACAGGGCAGGGCACCGGGGAGCTGTTTTTT
NA | TRBJ2-2 | TRBV9 | TRBD2 | CASKTSGNTGELFF | TGTGCCAGCAAGACTAGCGGGAACACCGGGGAGCTGTTTTTT
NA | TRBJ2-7 | TRBV11-3 | TRBD2 | CASSLEAGEDYEQYF | TGTGCCAGCAGCTTAGAGGCGGGGGAAGACTACGAGCAGTACTTC